A single sample gave rise to the 30 T cell receptor beta chains below, sequenced in a study of blood T cell repertoires in COVID-19. Repertoires were generated with immunoSEQ multiplex PCR, while TCRdb's copy carries only in-frame clones and drops some. The table includes 200,000 to 250,000 clones, over 75% detected once. The sequenced material came from PBMCs or T cells enriched from blood (not recorded which). The source of these receptors is a woman in her 30s who had been exposed to COVID-19.

This chain links TRBV25-1 with TRBJ1-1, with 7 bases matching TRBD1. V lost 3 bases, J lost 1 base, and 2 bases stayed unmatched. The CDR3 has 14 residues. Germline CDR1 reads MGHDK; CDR2 reads SYGVNS. The CDR3 protein is CASSDQGGNTEAFF. CDR3 sequence (DNA): TGTGCCAGCAGTGACCAGGGGGGGAACACTGAAGCTTTCTTT.

The chain recombines TRBV3-1 (or the pseudogene TRBV3-2) with TRBJ2-2; 9 bases align to TRBD2. V lost 0 bases, J lost 1 base, and 3 bases stayed unmatched. This CDR3 spans 17 amino acids. Germline V CDR1 and CDR2: LGHDT, YNNKEL (reference sequence). CDR3 residues: CASSQETTSGNTGELFF. For the CDR3, the DNA is TGTGCCAGCAGCCAAGAAACGACTAGCGGGAACACCGGGGAGCTGTTTTTT.

This clone turned up a few times. This chain links TRBV6-1 with TRBJ1-1; D remains unclear. This CDR3 contains 11 residues. CDR1 is MNHNS, CDR2 SASEGT, per germline. Trimming shortened V by 3 bases and J by 10 bases, and 9 bases separated the two germline ends. The CDR3 coding sequence is TGTGCCAGCAGTGATCCTGGGCGAGCTTTCTTT. This translates into CASSDPGRAFF.

The gene calls are TRBV4-2 and TRBJ2-7; possibly TRBD2 for D (6 bases). Germline loops: CDR1 LGHNA, CDR2 YNFKEQ. Trimming pared 4 bases from V and 0 bases from J, leaving 13 bases between. The CDR3 covers 15 residues. CDR3 in amino acids: CASSPRPSASYEQYF. The CDR3 DNA reads TGTGCCAGCAGCCCCCGCCCTAGCGCCTCCTACGAGCAGTACTTC.

This clone came up once. The chain combines TRBV27 with TRBJ1-1; D unresolved. Between the trimmed V and J ends, which lost 5 bases and 5 bases, there was a span of 12 bases. This CDR3 spans 13 amino acids. Looked up from germline, CDR1 is MNHEY and CDR2 is SMNVEV (reference sequence). CDR3 in DNA: TGTGCCAGCAGTACCGATCCAGAAACTGAAGCTTTCTTT. Protein sequence: CASSTDPETEAFF.

The genes are TRBV7-3 and TRBJ2-1, with 8 bases lining up with TRBD2. The CDR3 covers 16 residues. Germline V CDR1 and CDR2: SGHTA, FQGTGA. Germline trimming cut 4 bases from V and 7 bases from J; bases unmatched to any gene: 12. CDR3 sequence (DNA): TGTGCCAGCAGCTCCTTAGCGGGAACAACGGGGAATGAGCAGTTCTTC. As protein: CASSSLAGTTGNEQFF.

This chain uses TRBV12-5 with TRBJ1-2; 7 bases are a match to TRBD1. The ends lost 0 bases at V and 1 base at J; junction bases unmatched: 11. This CDR3 spans 18 amino acids. The germline V gene has CDR1 LGHNT and CDR2 FRNRAP. CDR3 bases: TGTGCTAGTGGTTTGGTACCGTTGGGGACAGAATATAACTATGGCTACACCTTC. Residues: CASGLVPLGTEYNYGYTF.

This chain links TRBV12-5 with TRBJ1-2; possibly TRBD1 for D (6 bases). The CDR3 runs 13 residues. V was pared by 6 bases and J by 2 bases, with 10 bases between. Germline lookup yields CDR1 LGHNT and CDR2 FRNRAP. In nucleotides, the CDR3 is TGTGCTAGTGGGCCAGGACAGAACTATGGCTACACCTTC. As protein: CASGPGQNYGYTF.

This sequence joins TRBV7-6 and TRBJ2-2, with TRBD2 matching 10 bases. Germline V gives CDR1 SGHVS, CDR2 FNYEAQ. V lost 5 bases and J lost 4; bases outside the gene matches: 10. This CDR3 is built from 17 residues. CDR3 loop: CASSRAASGGRTGELFF. The CDR3 coding sequence is TGTGCCAGCAGCCGGGCGGCTAGCGGGGGCCGCACCGGGGAGCTGTTTTTT.

This clone was seen just once. V gene TRBV5-4 combines with J gene TRBJ1-1; perhaps TRBD1 as D (6 bases). The CDR3 contains 14 residues. V was cut by 2 bases and J by 5 bases, with 13 bases left in between. Germline CDR1 reads SGHNT; CDR2 reads YYREEE (reference sequence). The CDR3 spells CASSFTGWKTEAFF. CDR3 nucleotides: TGTGCCAGCAGCTTCACAGGGTGGAAGACTGAAGCTTTCTTT.

The rearrangement links TRBV3-1 (or the pseudogene TRBV3-2) to TRBJ2-7; 9 bases fit TRBD2. The CDR3 is made up of 15 amino acids. Germline V gene sequence: CDR1 LGHDT, CDR2 YNNKEL (reference sequence). The J segment lost 7 bases and the V segment lost 3 bases, leaving 10 bases of the junction unmatched. CDR3 loop: CASSHSGRASREQYF. DNA for the CDR3: TGTGCCAGCAGCCATAGCGGGAGAGCGTCCCGTGAGCAGTACTTC.

V and J are TRBV27 and TRBJ1-1, with 7 bases identical to TRBD1. V lost 5 bases and J lost 1; bases outside the gene matches: 10. Germline V gives CDR1 MNHEY, CDR2 SMNVEV (reference sequence). CDR3 length equals 16 residues. The CDR3 DNA reads TGTGCCAGCAGTCTCCTAACAGGGGCAAAGAACACTGAAGCTTTCTTT. This codes for CASSLLTGAKNTEAFF.

The rearrangement joins TRBV10-3 to TRBJ2-7, with 10 bases identical to TRBD1. This CDR3 is 17 amino acids long. V lost 3 bases, J lost 2 bases, and 10 bases stayed unmatched. CDR1 ENHRY and CDR2 SYGVKD come from the germline V gene. CDR3 protein: CAISDLVGDRGAYEQYF. CDR3 bases: TGTGCCATCAGTGACCTTGTGGGGGACAGGGGCGCCTACGAGCAGTACTTC.

The J gene is TRBJ1-1, the V gene TRBV7-8; unclear D gene. V lost 4 bases and J lost 1, with 16 bases in between. Looked up from germline, CDR1 is SGHVS and CDR2 is FQNEAQ. The length of the CDR3 is 16 residues. The CDR3 loop reads CASSSGLLRKNTEAFF. DNA of the CDR3: TGTGCCAGCAGCTCAGGACTCCTGAGAAAGAACACTGAAGCTTTCTTT.

The chain carries TRBV5-5 and TRBJ2-7; the match to TRBD1 covers 10 bases. J was trimmed by 4 bases and V by 2 bases; bases with no gene match: 9. The germline V gene has CDR1 SGHKS and CDR2 YYEKEE (reference sequence). This CDR3 has 16 residues. CDR3 in DNA: TGTGCCAGCAGCTTCGCCGGGACAGGGGTCTTGTACGAGCAGTACTTC. This sequence encodes CASSFAGTGVLYEQYF.

The genes are TRBV4-1 and TRBJ2-1; 9 bases are shared with TRBD1. V was clipped by 4 bases and J by 1 base; unmatched bases: 2. This CDR3 has 15 amino acids. CDR1 is MGHRA, CDR2 YSYEKL, per germline. The CDR3 DNA is TGCGCCAGCAGCCGAGGACAGGGGTCCTACAATGAGCAGTTCTTC. Protein: CASSRGQGSYNEQFF.

This clone was seen only once. This rearrangement joins TRBV28 to TRBJ1-4, with TRBD1 matching 7 bases. The CDR3 has 14 residues. Germline-derived CDR1 and CDR2 are MDHEN and SYDVKM. Germline trimming cut 6 bases from V and 4 bases from J; bases unmatched to any gene: 5. The CDR3 here is CASRSGQINEKLFF. Here the CDR3 DNA reads TGTGCCAGCAGATCGGGACAGATTAATGAAAAACTGTTTTTT.

V gene TRBV18 combines with J gene TRBJ2-6; possibly TRBD2 for D (5 bases). The V gene's germline CDR1 is KGHSH and CDR2 LQKENI. Trimming left V 6 bases short and J 0 bases short, with 21 bases between. The CDR3 spans 19 residues. The CDR3, as DNA: TGTGCCAGCTCGCAAAAAGAGGGTTCAACCTTCTCTGGGGCCAACGTCCTGACTTTC. Protein product: CASSQKEGSTFSGANVLTF.

This rearrangement joins TRBV5-5 to TRBJ2-1; TRBD2 is a possible D gene (5 bases). CDR3 size: 14 residues. Germline CDR1 and CDR2: SGHKS and YYEKEE (reference sequence). With 1 base removed from V and 4 bases from J, the gap between germline ends came to 9 bases. The CDR3 region is CASSLPAAYNEQFF. The CDR3 DNA follows: TGTGCCAGCAGCTTGCCAGCGGCGTACAATGAGCAGTTCTTC.

This clone occurred a few times. The J gene is TRBJ1-5, the V gene TRBV6-4; TRBD1 might be the D (6 bases). V shed 8 bases and J shed 0 bases, with 14 bases lying between them. The CDR3 length is 15 residues. Looked up from germline, CDR1 is MRHNA and CDR2 is SNTAGT. The CDR3 DNA follows: TGTGCCAGCCGTCCAACAGGGAATAGCAATCAGCCCCAGCATTTT. It is translated as CASRPTGNSNQPQHF.

The V and J genes are TRBV10-3 and TRBJ2-7; possibly TRBD1 for D (6 bases). Germline assignment: CDR1 ENHRY and CDR2 SYGVKD. The V gene lost 6 bases and the J gene lost 2 bases, with 14 bases spanning the gap. The CDR3 is made up of 14 amino acids. CDR3 region: CAIRTGTSAYEQYF. For the CDR3, the DNA is TGTGCCATCAGGACCGGGACATCCGCCTACGAGCAGTACTTC.

V usage is TRBV11-1 and J usage is TRBJ2-1; a weak D match, TRBD2 (5 bases). V shed 4 bases and J shed 3 bases, with 13 bases lying between them. The CDR3 length is 15 residues. Germline values: CDR1 SGHAT, CDR2 FQDESV (reference sequence). The CDR3 sequence is CASSWAAGHYNEQFF. The CDR3 coding sequence is TGTGCCAGCAGCTGGGCGGCGGGCCACTACAATGAGCAGTTCTTC.

The CDR3 region has the DNA TGCGCCAGCAGCCAAGCCGGGACAGGGGCTAACTATGGCTACACCTTC. It specifies CASSQAGTGANYGYTF. This chain uses TRBV4-1 with TRBJ1-2, with TRBD1 matching over 10 bases. The CDR3 length is 16 residues. V gave up 1 base and J gave up 0 bases; unmatched junction bases: 2. Germline V CDR1 and CDR2: MGHRA, YSYEKL.

The rearrangement links TRBV29-1 to TRBJ1-2; a possible D gene is TRBD1 (5 bases). CDR3 length: 13 residues. CDR1 is SQVTM and CDR2 is ANQGSEA in the germline V gene. Trimming left V 6 bases short and J 0 bases short, with 11 bases between. CDR3 sequence (DNA): TGCAGCGTCGCGGGACGTACTAACTATGGCTACACCTTC. Amino acids: CSVAGRTNYGYTF.

The V gene is TRBV28, the J gene TRBJ1-2; no definite D call. Trimming removed 3 bases at V and 6 bases at J, with 5 bases between. This CDR3 has 11 residues. The germline CDR1 and CDR2 sequences are MDHEN and SYDVKM. The CDR3, as DNA: TGTGCCAGCAGTTTTGCGGATGGCTACACCTTC. Amino acid sequence: CASSFADGYTF.

V gene TRBV19 combines with J gene TRBJ2-1, with a weak D call TRBD1 (7 bases). V lost 3 bases and J lost 10, with 19 bases in between. Germline V gives CDR1 LNHDA, CDR2 SQIVND (reference sequence). The length of the CDR3 is 15 residues. The CDR3 here is CASSIRGAGPAEQFF. CDR3 sequence (DNA): TGTGCCAGTAGTATCAGGGGGGCGGGGCCGGCCGAGCAGTTCTTC.

The chain couples TRBV19 to TRBJ1-2, with 7 bases that match TRBD1. Germline V CDR1 and CDR2: LNHDA, SQIVND (reference sequence). J lost 6 bases, V lost 3 bases, and 7 bases had no gene match. CDR3 size: 14 residues. DNA of the CDR3: TGTGCCAGTAGTATCCGACAGGGTGAGAATGGCTACACCTTC. Translating it yields CASSIRQGENGYTF. Using reference TRBV19 and TRBJ1-2 for the parts outside the CDR3, the full variable domain is DGGITQSPKYLFRKEGQNVTLSCEQNLNHDAMYWYRQDPGQGLRLIYYSQIVNDFQKGDIAEGYSVSREKKESFPLTVTSAQKNPTAFYLCASSIRQGENGYTFGSGTRLTVV.

The chain combines TRBV5-4 with TRBJ2-7; D remains ambiguous. V lost 4 bases, J lost 5 bases, and 13 bases lay in between. CDR1 SGHNT and CDR2 YYREEE come from the germline V gene (reference sequence). This CDR3 has 13 residues. CDR3 loop: CASSGQAGDEQYF. The CDR3 bases are TGTGCCAGCAGCGGTCAGGCTGGCGACGAGCAGTACTTC.

The J gene is TRBJ1-1, the V gene TRBV7-7; TRBD1 aligns across 9 bases. The CDR3 has 19 residues. Germline loops: CDR1 SSHAT, CDR2 FNYEAQ (reference sequence). The V and J ends lost 7 bases and 5 bases, in that order; junction bases with no gene match: 23. The CDR3 protein is CASTLNPTGTGLRNTEAFF. In DNA form, the CDR3 reads TGTGCCAGCACCCTAAACCCCACCGGGACAGGGTTAAGGAATACTGAAGCTTTCTTT.

On this clone: Additional DNA sequences in this sample encode the identical CDR3. The V gene is TRBV19, the J gene TRBJ1-2; 10 nucleotides align to TRBD1. This CDR3 has 14 amino acids. Germline CDR1 and CDR2: LNHDA and SQIVND (reference sequence). With 5 bases clipped from V and 2 bases from J, the junction kept 2 bases outside the gene matches. CDR3 protein: CASSLTGGNYGYTF. Here the CDR3 DNA reads TGTGCCAGTAGTCTGACAGGGGGCAACTATGGCTACACCTTC.